The next 13 T cell receptor beta chains were all read from a single sample in a study of shared clonotypes between healthy human individuals. The repertoire was sequenced with immunoSEQ multiplex PCR; TCRdb's copy has only in-frame clones and lacks some. The sample lists about 1.5 million clones, nearly 99% occurring once. Sequencing used naive CD4+ T cells sorted from blood. As to subset: CD45RA+ positively selected. The receptors were sampled from a man aged 30 to 45 in good health.

This chain connects TRBV5-6 to TRBJ2-3; D not certain. This CDR3 spans 12 amino acids. Looked up from germline, CDR1 is SGHDT and CDR2 is YYEEEE. Trimming pared 0 bases from V and 7 bases from J, leaving 6 bases between. The DNA for the CDR3 is TGTGCCAGCAGCTTGGCTCCGCATACGCAGTATTTT. Amino acid sequence: CASSLAPHTQYF.

The chain's CDR3 is CSVYPSGRIVTDTQYF. In nucleotides, the CDR3 is TGCAGCGTCTACCCTTCCGGGCGGATTGTTACAGATACGCAGTATTTT. The genes are TRBV29-1 and TRBJ2-3; D is unresolved. The CDR3 has 16 residues. Between the trimmed V and J ends, which lost 6 bases and 3 bases, there was a span of 22 bases. Germline CDR1 is SQVTM and CDR2 is ANQGSEA.

The chain has TRBV19 and TRBJ1-2, with 7 nucleotides matching TRBD1. CDR1 LNHDA and CDR2 SQIVND come from the germline V gene (reference sequence). The CDR3 runs to 15 residues. V was clipped by 6 bases and J by 7 bases; unmatched bases: 14. In nucleotides, the CDR3 is TGTGCCAGTAGAGTTGTCGAGGGGGCTTCAGGTGGCTACACCTTC. Protein: CASRVVEGASGGYTF.

The V call is TRBV7-8, the J call TRBJ1-1; no clear D gene. Germline loops: CDR1 SGHVS, CDR2 FQNEAQ. V lost 3 bases to trimming and J lost 1 base, with 12 bases between them. The CDR3 is 15 residues long. The CDR3 nucleotides read TGTGCCAGCAGCTTTCATCAGACACCGAACACTGAAGCTTTCTTT. Translation: CASSFHQTPNTEAFF.

This clone was detected only once. CDR3 DNA sequence: TGTGCCAGTAGTATCGATTTGGGACCCCCGATGAGCAATCAGCCCCAGCATTTT. Its protein product is CASSIDLGPPMSNQPQHF. The rearrangement uses TRBV19 and TRBJ1-5, with a possible D match to TRBD1 (5 bases). Trimming stripped 3 bases from V and 1 base from J, with 19 bases between. From germline, CDR1 is LNHDA and CDR2 SQIVND (reference sequence). CDR3 length: 18 amino acids.

This clone was seen a single time. The V call is TRBV30, the J call TRBJ2-5; D is possibly TRBD1 (5 bases). Germline assignment: CDR1 GTSNPN and CDR2 SVGIG (reference sequence). Trimming removed 1 base from V and 4 bases from J, with 25 bases in between. The CDR3 extends over 18 amino acids. The CDR3 loop is CAWSAGLSKSVTGETQYF. The CDR3 DNA follows: TGTGCCTGGAGTGCAGGGCTAAGCAAATCCGTGACCGGAGAGACCCAGTACTTC.

Of note for this clone: This CDR3 is also generated by other DNA sequences in the sample. The chain joins TRBV19 to TRBJ1-5; 7 bases map to TRBD1. The CDR3 totals 13 residues. V lost 4 bases to trimming and J lost 4 bases; unmatched junction nucleotides: 1. Germline CDR1 and CDR2: LNHDA and SQIVND (reference sequence). The CDR3 spells CASSTTGNQPQHF. The CDR3 DNA reads as TGTGCCAGTAGTACGACAGGGAATCAGCCCCAGCATTTT.

The J gene is TRBJ2-5, the V gene TRBV7-9; tentatively, D is TRBD1 or TRBD2 (5 bases each). Between the trimmed V and J ends, which lost 5 bases and 4 bases, there was a span of 20 bases. Germline V gene lookup returns CDR1 SEHNR and CDR2 FQNEAQ (reference sequence). This CDR3 has 16 amino acids. CDR3: CASSPRGPGGGETQYF. CDR3 nucleotides: TGTGCCAGCAGCCCGAGGGGTCCCGGCGGTGGAGAGACCCAGTACTTC.

The chain couples TRBV9 to TRBJ2-3, with D perhaps matching TRBD1 or TRBD2 (6 bases each). The germline CDR1 and CDR2 sequences are SGDLS and YYNGEE. The CDR3 totals 12 residues. Trimming stripped 0 bases from V and 9 bases from J, with 8 bases between. The CDR3: CASSVEGGTQYF. CDR3 nucleotides: TGTGCCAGCAGCGTAGAAGGGGGGACGCAGTATTTT.

The CDR3 DNA reads as TGTGCCAGCGGCAGACAATCAACCACATCCGAGCAGTACTTC. Translation gives CASGRQSTTSEQYF. The rearrangement links TRBV27 to TRBJ2-7; D uncertain. This CDR3 region has 14 residues. The germline V gene has CDR1 MNHEY and CDR2 SMNVEV (reference sequence). Trimming took 8 bases from V and 6 from J, leaving 20 bases between them.

This chain connects TRBV18 to TRBJ2-7, with D perhaps being TRBD1 or TRBD2 (6 bases each). The CDR3 has 17 residues. CDR1 and CDR2 from the germline V gene are KGHSH and LQKENI. The ends were cut back, 0 bases at V and 4 bases at J, with 19 bases in the middle. The CDR3 bases are TGTGCCAGCTCACCACCGGGAGGACAGCCACCAAAGTACGAGCAGTACTTC. This gives the protein CASSPPGGQPPKYEQYF.

The chain combines TRBV27 with TRBJ2-7; no reliable D call. Germline loops: CDR1 MNHEY, CDR2 SMNVEV (reference sequence). V gave up 4 bases and J gave up 1 base, with 11 bases separating them. This CDR3 comprises 14 residues. CDR3 protein: CASSSPSRSYEQYF. CDR3 nucleotides: TGTGCCAGCAGTTCCCCCAGCCGATCCTACGAGCAGTACTTC.

The count of this clone is one. The V and J genes are TRBV7-9 and TRBJ2-7; 8 positions match TRBD1. The germline V gene encodes CDR1 SEHNR and CDR2 FQNEAQ (reference sequence). Germline trimming cut 5 bases from V and 4 bases from J; bases unmatched to any gene: 7. CDR3 length: 14 residues. The CDR3 DNA reads as TGTGCCAGCAGCCGGGGACAGGAAAAATACGAGCAGTACTTC. This codes for CASSRGQEKYEQYF. The full variable domain, rest sourced from reference TRBV7-9 and TRBJ2-7, is DTGVSQNPRHKITKRGQNVTFRCDPISEHNRLYWYRQTLGQGPEFLTYFQNEAQLEKSRLLSDRFSAERPKGSFSTLEIQRTEQGDSAMYLCASSRGQEKYEQYFGPGTRLTVT.